This T cell receptor beta chain was identified in a study of blood T cell repertoires in COVID-19. Across the whole study: The United States, Italy and Spain supplied acute and convalescent COVID-19 samples. PBMCs, B-cell-depleted T cells, or T cells were the source of the cDNA or gDNA that made up the material.

As processed by the authors: Estimated nucleated cell counts came from reference gene primer amplification. Libraries were prepared by immunoSEQ multiplex PCR; TCRdb keeps only in-frame clonotypes and omits some of them. The DNA was the basis for D and trimming; V, J and clone size are from that table. The table records approximately 290,000 clones, around 89% of them present only once. V dropped 2 bases and J dropped 1; count of bases not matched to a gene: 5. This CDR3 has 16 amino acids. CDR1 KGHSH and CDR2 LQKENI come from the germline V gene. The study drew participants aged about 18 to 95 years from roughly 25 US areas.

This chain connects TRBV18 to TRBJ1-5; TRBD1 agrees at 7 bases. The sample consisted of PBMCs or T cells enriched from blood (not recorded which). The origin of this receptor is a woman between 18 and 30 years old with acute COVID-19. The CDR3 coding sequence is TGTGCCAGCTCACCAATGCCAGGGGGGAGCAATCAGCCCCAGCATTTT. Translation gives CASSPMPGGSNQPQHF. Variable domain in full (rest from reference TRBV18 and TRBJ1-5): NAGVMQNPRHLVRRRGQEARLRCSPMKGHSHVYWYRQLPEEGLKFMVYLQKENIIDESGMPKERFSAEFPKEGPSILRIQQVVRGDSAAYFCASSPMPGGSNQPQHFGDGTRLSIL.